The entry below describes one TCR beta chain. Its target is unknown. The data were taken from a study of cytomegalovirus exposure and HLA in healthy donors. Study-wide points: Per published accounts, TCR beta sequences correctly predicted the HLA-A and HLA-B alleles of most subjects.

The CDR3 contains 14 residues. CDR1 is MNHEY and CDR2 is SMNVEV in the germline V gene (reference sequence). V lost 5 bases, J lost 4 bases, and 4 bases stayed unmatched. The primer mix had 60 Vbeta and 13 Jbeta primers. Profiling relied on immunoSEQ multiplex PCR, and the TCRdb table lists in-frame clones only, not all of them. Its clone listing holds about 200,000 clones. The sample consisted of PBMCs. The origin of this receptor is a girl aged 2 to 10 in good health and CMV-seropositive. This chain joins TRBV27 and TRBJ1-1; 10 bases fit TRBD1. The CDR3 loop is CASSLDRGRTEAFF. The CDR3 DNA reads as TGTGCCAGCAGTCTAGACAGGGGGCGCACTGAAGCTTTCTTT.